A single T cell receptor beta chain is shown here with its context. This record belongs to a study of cytomegalovirus exposure and HLA in healthy donors. 13 Jbeta primers and 60 Vbeta primers were used for the PCR. Clones were read by immunoSEQ multiplex PCR, and TCRdb kept only the in-frame ones, dropping some. The repertoire holds 100,000 to 120,000 clones, with about 81% as singletons. The CDR3 covers 17 residues. Germline values: CDR1 MNHNS, CDR2 SASEGT. The chain uses TRBV6-1 and TRBJ2-5; 8 positions agree with TRBD1. The closer fit of TRBJ2-7 to the DNA end suggests the J call may be wrong. This TCR derives from a man aged 25-45 years in good health and CMV-seronegative. The sample taken for sequencing was PBMCs. Here the CDR3 DNA reads TGTGCCAGCAGTGAAGGAGGAGGCAGGGGGCTTCCCTACGAGCAGTACTTC. Encoded protein: CASSEGGGRGLPYEQYF.